This entry lists 4 T cell receptor beta chains sequenced from one sample in a study of TIL therapy for anti-PD-1-resistant metastatic lung cancer. The libraries were made with immunoSEQ v3. Method: immunoSEQ multiplex PCR; TCRdb's copy keeps in-frame clones and lacks some. The profile shows about 50,000 clones, 70% to 85% of them singletons. Time point meaning: pre-treatment sample, taken before nivolumab and TIL therapy. Most excised metastases sampled were pleural nodules or supraclavicular lymph nodes. Sequenced here: tumor tissue, sampled at baseline. These receptors all stem from a person between 30 and 79 years old with non-small cell lung cancer.

This clone is termed medium-sized. The chain recombines TRBV28 with TRBJ2-7, with TRBD2 matching over 8 bases. Germline V gene data show CDR1 as MDHEN and CDR2 as SYDVKM. V lost 4 bases and J lost 7; bases outside the gene matches: 12. This CDR3 has 15 residues. The DNA for the CDR3 is TGTGCCAGCAGTTCCCAATCAGCGGGGGCGAGGGAGCAGTACTTC. Amino acids: CASSSQSAGAREQYF.

The rearrangement joins TRBV9 to TRBJ1-4, with D possibly matching TRBD1 (5 bases). V was trimmed by 3 bases and J by 2 bases, leaving 14 bases between them. Germline-derived CDR1 and CDR2 are SGDLS and YYNGEE. This CDR3 contains 16 residues. DNA for the CDR3: TGTGCCAGCAGCGCCCGGGGGGTTGCGACTAATGAAAAACTGTTTTTT. Translated, it gives CASSARGVATNEKLFF.

This chain joins TRBV5-1 and TRBJ1-2; possibly TRBD1 for D (6 bases). The CDR3 is 15 residues long. CDR1 is SGHRS and CDR2 is YFSETQ in the germline V gene. V lost 4 bases and J lost 3, with 16 bases in between. This CDR3 is CASSPEVQGHYGYTF. In DNA form, the CDR3 reads TGCGCCAGCAGCCCCGAGGTACAGGGTCACTATGGCTACACCTTC. The complete variable domain, with remaining parts taken from reference TRBV5-1 and TRBJ1-2, reads KAGVTQTPRYLIKTRGQQVTLSCSPISGHRSVSWYQQTPGQGLQFLFEYFSETQRNKGNFPGRFSGRQFSNSRSEMNVSTLELGDSALYLCASSPEVQGHYGYTFGSGTRLTVV.

V and J are TRBV7-6 and TRBJ2-1; no definite D call. This CDR3 has 14 amino acids. Germline V gene data show CDR1 as SGHVS and CDR2 as FNYEAQ. The V end lost 5 bases, the J end lost 9 bases, and 17 bases lay between the germline ends. The CDR3 bases are TGTGCCAGCAGCCCTCGGATAGGAAGTGGTGAGCAGTTCTTC. Translating it yields CASSPRIGSGEQFF.